This note documents a single T cell receptor beta chain sequence. The antigen remains unidentified. This entry is derived from a study of shared clonotypes between healthy human individuals. The study, taken as a whole, reports: Large depth notwithstanding, sorted-subset sequencing proved incomplete by rarefaction. Memory subsets had estimated richness that was generally smaller than that of naive subsets. Among non-shared clonotypes, generation probabilities were lower than among those shared by all four donors.

CD4+ cells were split into CD45RA+ naive and CD45RA-negative memory subsets. Sequenced by immunoSEQ multiplex PCR; TCRdb stores in-frame clones only, minus some. Seen here are under 600,000 clones, roughly 95% observed once, and the top ten hold 0.05% to 0.07%. CDR3 length: 15 residues. The sequenced sample consisted of naive CD4+ T cells sorted from blood. This sample's subset: CD45RA+ positively selected. The clonotype was recovered from a woman in her twenties or thirties in good health. The chain combines TRBV21-1 with TRBJ2-7; the table's D call, TRBD1, has no DNA check behind it. TRBV21-1 is labeled a pseudogene. The CDR3 is CASRGSRDSEDEQYF. DNA for the CDR3: TGTGCCAGTCGAGGGTCCCGGGACAGTGAGGACGAGCAGTACTTC.